Each of the 14 T cell receptor beta chains below was sequenced from the same sample in a study of post-analysis software for immune sequencing data. Study outcomes and limitations: Included in a set of five TRBV segments more frequent in patients than controls were TRBV5-6, TRBV5-1 and TRBV20-1.

Sequencing libraries made from TCR beta cDNA carried unique molecular identifiers. A single record per CDR3 protein comes from TCRdb applying MiXCR to the PCR reads. The sample lists 550,000 to 700,000 distinct CDR3 sequences; 44% were seen once. These receptors have no identified antigens. Sample: blood. The receptors here all came from a girl aged 10 to 17 with multiple sclerosis.

A remark on this clonotype: Germline and junction disagree at one end, which may indicate a read error. The rearrangement uses TRBV20-1 and TRBJ2-3, with 8 nucleotides matching TRBD1. Germline CDR1 DFQATT, CDR2 SNEGSKA (reference sequence). The length of the CDR3 is 13 residues. The CDR3, as DNA: TGCAGTGCTAGGGAACAGGGGACAGGTACGCAGTATTTT. Amino acid sequence: CSAREQGTGTQYF.

There are a few counts of this clonotype. The chain employs TRBV4-1 and TRBJ2-7; 8 bases align to TRBD1. The CDR3 covers 15 residues. Germline assignment: CDR1 MGHRA and CDR2 YSYEKL. Trimming removed 3 bases from V and 3 bases from J; junction bases left unmatched: 7. This CDR3 is CASSQRTGPVYEQYF. In DNA, the CDR3 is TGCGCCAGCAGCCAGAGGACAGGGCCGGTCTACGAGCAGTACTTC.

This chain uses TRBV5-1 with TRBJ2-6; no definite D call. Between the trimmed V and J ends, which lost 7 bases and 2 bases, there was a span of 10 bases. CDR1 and CDR2 (germline): SGHRS, YFSETQ. The CDR3 loop spans 14 amino acids. The CDR3 sequence: CASQPLTGANVLTF. The CDR3 DNA reads TGCGCCAGCCAACCCCTCACTGGGGCCAACGTCCTGACTTTC.

The V call is TRBV5-6, the J call TRBJ2-7; a weak D match, TRBD2 (6 bases). Between the trimmed V and J ends, which lost 1 base and 4 bases, there was a span of 18 bases. CDR3 length equals 16 residues. Per germline, CDR1 SGHDT and CDR2 YYEEEE. The CDR3 protein is CASSLSLANRGYEQYF. The CDR3 bases are TGTGCCAGCAGCTTGTCTCTAGCGAACAGAGGATACGAGCAGTACTTC. Filled out from reference TRBV5-6 and TRBJ2-7, the complete variable domain reads DAGVTQSPTHLIKTRGQQVTLRCSPKSGHDTVSWYQQALGQGPQFIFQYYEEEERQRGNFPDRFSGHQFPNYSSELNVNALLLGDSALYLCASSLSLANRGYEQYFGPGTRLTVT.

This clonotype was found a few times. The rearrangement joins TRBV6-5 to TRBJ1-2; D gene unclear. CDR3 length equals 15 residues. From germline, CDR1 is MNHEY and CDR2 SVGAGI. V lost 0 bases to trimming and J lost 4 bases, with 12 bases between them. DNA for the CDR3: TGTGCCAGCAGTTACTCCTGGGCCGCTGGCTATGGCTACACCTTC. This translates into CASSYSWAAGYGYTF.

The rearrangement joins TRBV12-3 or TRBV12-4 to TRBJ1-1; D unresolved. The germline V and J ends were trimmed by 6 bases and 7 bases, with 18 bases remaining between them. The CDR3 runs to 14 residues. CDR3 sequence (DNA): TGTGCCAGCAGGTCGGTCGCCAGCCAGTATGAAGCTTTCTTT. Amino acid sequence: CASRSVASQYEAFF.

The CDR3 coding sequence is TGTGCCAGCAGTTTTGGTGGGCCACCCCTCCACTTT. Encoded protein: CASSFGGPPLHF. This chain connects TRBV12-3 or TRBV12-4 to TRBJ1-6; the D is unclear. This CDR3 has 12 residues. The V end was cut by 3 bases, the J end by 11 bases, with 8 bases between.

V usage is TRBV12-3 or TRBV12-4 and J usage is TRBJ2-2, with D tentatively TRBD1 or TRBD2 (5 bases each). The CDR3 totals 15 residues. With 3 bases removed from V and 7 bases from J, the gap between germline ends came to 15 bases. The CDR3 is CASSFGQEGYGELFF. The CDR3 DNA is TGTGCCAGCAGTTTCGGACAAGAGGGGTACGGGGAGCTGTTTTTT.

The V gene is TRBV12-3 or TRBV12-4, the J gene TRBJ2-1, with D perhaps TRBD1 (5 bases). Trimming stripped 0 bases from V and 2 bases from J, with 11 bases between. This CDR3 has 16 amino acids. The CDR3: CASSLALGVTYNEQFF. The CDR3 nucleotides read TGTGCCAGCAGTTTAGCGCTAGGGGTAACCTACAATGAGCAGTTCTTC.

The chain employs TRBV15 and TRBJ1-5; possible D gene TRBD1, 5 bases. V was clipped by 5 bases and J by 0 bases, with 11 bases between them. Per the germline V gene, CDR1 is LNHNV and CDR2 is YYDKDF (reference sequence). The CDR3 is 15 amino acids. CDR3 in amino acids: CATSGGTGSNQPQHF. The CDR3 DNA follows: TGTGCCACCAGCGGAGGGACGGGTAGCAATCAGCCCCAGCATTTT.

In the case of this clonotype: This may arise from a read error, as a much more abundant clone is one base away. The chain carries TRBV5-1 and TRBJ2-6, with 9 bases lining up with TRBD1. This CDR3 has 15 amino acids. CDR1 and CDR2 (germline): SGHRS, YFSETQ. V lost 4 bases to trimming and J lost 9 bases; unmatched junction nucleotides: 8. The CDR3: CASSIGSGQGNVLTF. In DNA, the CDR3 is TGCGCCAGCAGCATAGGATCGGGACAGGGCAACGTCCTGACTTTC. The full variable domain, completed using reference TRBV5-1 and TRBJ2-6, is KAGVTQTPRYLIKTRGQQVTLSCSPISGHRSVSWYQQTPGQGLQFLFEYFSETQRNKGNFPGRFSGRQFSNSRSEMNVSTLELGDSALYLCASSIGSGQGNVLTFGAGSRLTVL.

The rearrangement uses TRBV9 and TRBJ2-7; D ambiguous. V lost 0 bases to trimming and J lost 2 bases, with 9 bases between them. The CDR3 is made up of 14 amino acids. Per germline, CDR1 SGDLS and CDR2 YYNGEE. The CDR3 spells CASSVGVRTYEQYF. The CDR3 DNA reads as TGTGCCAGCAGCGTAGGAGTCAGGACCTACGAGCAGTACTTC. Full variable domain (missing parts from reference TRBV9 and TRBJ2-7): DSGVTQTPKHLITATGQRVTLRCSPRSGDLSVYWYQQSLDQGLQFLIQYYNGEERAKGNILERFSAQQFPDLHSELNLSSLELGDSALYFCASSVGVRTYEQYFGPGTRLTVT.

There are a few counts of this clonotype. V is TRBV5-1 and J is TRBJ2-1, with D possibly TRBD2 on 7 matching bases. CDR1 is SGHRS, CDR2 YFSETQ, per germline. The CDR3 sequence is 14 residues long. The germline V and J ends were trimmed by 2 bases and 7 bases, with 13 bases remaining between them. In DNA form, the CDR3 reads TGCGCCAGCAGCTTTGGGGGGGGCAGAAATGAGCAGTTCTTC. Translated: CASSFGGGRNEQFF.

The J gene is TRBJ2-1, the V gene TRBV7-9; maybe TRBD1 (6 bases). CDR1 is SEHNR, CDR2 FQNEAQ, per germline (reference sequence). The CDR3 runs 13 residues. Trimming cost V 5 bases and J 5 bases, with 10 bases left between them. The CDR3 nucleotides read TGTGCCAGCAGCAGCCGGGACAACAATGAGCAGTTCTTC. This gives the protein CASSSRDNNEQFF.